This paragraph reports one T cell receptor (beta chain). This entry comes from a study of control samples from healthy donors and cancer patients. The ends were cut back, 7 bases at V and 1 base at J, with 15 bases in the middle. The germline V gene has CDR1 SNHLY and CDR2 FYNNEI. The CDR3 is 15 residues long. The protocol was immunoSEQ multiplex PCR, while the TCRdb copy is restricted to in-frame clones and leaves out a portion. The sample gives 90,000 to 110,000 clones, around 89% of which show up once; about 16% is in the top ten. Sequencing used blood. This receptor was identified in a woman aged 45-59 years in good health. The genes are TRBV2 and TRBJ2-3, with D possibly being TRBD1 or TRBD2 (5 bases each). CDR3 bases: TGTGCCAGCACCAACTCTAGAGGGGGCACAGATACGCAGTATTTT. It encodes CASTNSRGGTDTQYF.